These 14 T cell receptor beta chains originate from one sample sequenced in a study of CD8 T cells in ankylosing spondylitis. One entry per CDR3 protein, called by TCRdb with MiXCR from the 5' RACE reads. This table holds 200,000 to 250,000 distinct CDR3 sequences, approximately 10% found once. The source material was blood, either unsorted or a sorted T cell fraction (not recorded which). These receptors all come from a male donor with ankylosing spondylitis or in good health (not recorded which).

This clonotype was observed at least ten times. This chain uses TRBV11-2 with TRBJ2-3, with TRBD1 matching over 8 bases. V lost 6 bases, J lost 0 bases, and 8 bases stayed unmatched. This CDR3 spans 16 amino acids. Germline V gene sequence: CDR1 SGHAT, CDR2 FQNNGV. The CDR3 region has the DNA TGTGCCAGCAGTCGGGACAGGACGGCTAGCACAGATACGCAGTATTTT. It translates to CASSRDRTASTDTQYF.

This clonotype was recorded at least ten times. The chain carries TRBV11-2 and TRBJ2-2, with a weak D call TRBD1 (7 bases). The CDR3 contains 17 residues. Germline V lookup: CDR1 SGHAT, CDR2 FQNNGV. V lost 5 bases and J lost 4, with 20 bases in between. The CDR3 sequence: CASSLLGGGGGTGELFF. CDR3 DNA: TGTGCCAGCAGCCTGCTTGGAGGGGGCGGTGGCACCGGGGAGCTGTTTTTT.

This clonotype was observed many times. The CDR3 region has the DNA TGTGCCAGCAGCCCGACAGTAAACACCGGGGAGCTGTTTTTT. Its protein product is CASSPTVNTGELFF. The chain recombines TRBV7-9 with TRBJ2-2, with D possibly TRBD1 on 5 matching bases. Germline loops: CDR1 SEHNR, CDR2 FQNEAQ (reference sequence). Trimming pared 5 bases from V and 2 bases from J, leaving 9 bases between. This CDR3 comprises 14 residues.

In its sample, this clonotype was seen many times. The V and J genes are TRBV20-1 and TRBJ2-6, with no clear D. This CDR3 spans 14 amino acids. Trimming removed 5 bases at V and 3 bases at J, with 11 bases between. Germline CDR1 is DFQATT and CDR2 is SNEGSKA (reference sequence). This CDR3 reads CSAPDPVGANVLTF. The DNA for the CDR3 is TGCAGTGCTCCGGACCCGGTTGGGGCCAACGTCCTGACTTTC.

This clonotype was recorded at least ten times. The chain combines TRBV5-1 with TRBJ2-5, with D possibly TRBD2 on 5 matching bases. The CDR3 runs to 13 residues. Germline CDR1 and CDR2: SGHRS and YFSETQ. V lost 5 bases, J lost 5 bases, and 13 bases lay in between. CDR3 coding DNA: TGCGCCAGCAGTCGAGGGAGTGACGAGACCCAGTACTTC. Translated, it gives CASSRGSDETQYF.

This clonotype was recorded many times. The V gene is TRBV12-3 or TRBV12-4, the J gene TRBJ1-5, with 9 bases aligning to TRBD1. The CDR3 extends over 18 amino acids. Trimming took 3 bases from V and 7 from J; bases not matched to a gene: 16. The CDR3 is CASSFRPRDRDPKQPQHF. For the CDR3, the DNA is TGTGCCAGCAGTTTTCGTCCCCGGGACAGGGATCCCAAACAGCCCCAGCATTTT.

The table lists this clonotype with many counts. The chain combines TRBV5-1 with TRBJ1-1, with D uncertain. Germline loops: CDR1 SGHRS, CDR2 YFSETQ. The CDR3 is 11 residues long. The V gene lost 7 bases and the J gene lost 3 bases, with 7 bases spanning the gap. CDR3 bases: TGCGCCAGCTTTGGACACACTGAAGCTTTCTTT. Amino acids: CASFGHTEAFF.

This clonotype occurred many times. This chain connects TRBV3-1 to TRBJ2-3; TRBD2 might be the D (6 bases). Between the trimmed V and J ends, which lost 0 bases and 7 bases, there was a span of 11 bases. Germline V gene data show CDR1 as LGHDT and CDR2 as YNNKEL (reference sequence). This CDR3 is built from 14 residues. CDR3 loop: CASSQELATYTQYF. CDR3 bases: TGTGCCAGCAGCCAAGAGCTAGCGACTTATACGCAGTATTTT.

This clonotype was counted many times. The chain has TRBV5-6 and TRBJ2-3, with D possibly being TRBD1 (6 bases). The CDR3 contains 18 residues. V shed 5 bases and J shed 1 base, with 23 bases lying between them. Per the germline V gene, CDR1 is SGHDT and CDR2 is YYEEEE. In nucleotides, the CDR3 is TGTGCCAGCAGACCGATCGGGACACTTAACCGTGGCACAGATACGCAGTATTTT. This codes for CASRPIGTLNRGTDTQYF.

This clonotype was detected ten times or more. The chain employs TRBV20-1 and TRBJ2-1, with D maybe TRBD2 (5 bases). Germline V gene lookup returns CDR1 DFQATT and CDR2 SNEGSKA (reference sequence). V dropped 6 bases and J dropped 4 bases, with 10 bases sitting between them. This CDR3 has 12 residues. This chain's CDR3 is CSAPGLYNEQFF. The CDR3, as DNA: TGCAGTGCCCCCGGACTTTACAATGAGCAGTTCTTC.

The sample holds many counts of this clonotype. The chain joins TRBV5-1 to TRBJ1-1; D possibly corresponds to TRBD1 (5 bases). The V and J ends lost 4 bases and 1 base respectively, with 20 bases between them. CDR3 length: 17 residues. The V gene's germline CDR1 is SGHRS and CDR2 YFSETQ. CDR3 nucleotide sequence: TGCGCCAGCAGCACACAACCAGGGTTAACCACGAACACTGAAGCTTTCTTT. This sequence encodes CASSTQPGLTTNTEAFF.

This clonotype was counted many times. The V and J genes are TRBV5-1 and TRBJ2-3; D remains ambiguous. The CDR3 extends over 13 amino acids. Trimming left V 5 bases short and J 0 bases short, with 7 bases between. Germline assignment: CDR1 SGHRS and CDR2 YFSETQ. CDR3 sequence: CASRLSSTDTQYF. In DNA, the CDR3 is TGCGCCAGCAGACTTTCGAGCACAGATACGCAGTATTTT.

This clonotype came up many times. The chain employs TRBV12-3 or TRBV12-4 and TRBJ2-5; D is undetermined. The CDR3 runs 13 residues. V dropped 3 bases and J dropped 5 bases, with 10 bases sitting between them. The CDR3 coding sequence is TGTGCCAGCAGTTTTTTAGCTCGGGAGACCCAGTACTTC. Amino acid sequence: CASSFLARETQYF.

A word on this clonotype: A read error may be the cause here, since a much bigger clone is one base away. J is TRBJ1-4 and V is TRBV20-1; TRBD1 matches 12 bases. There are 17 residues in the CDR3. Per germline, CDR1 DFQATT and CDR2 SNEGSKA (reference sequence). The CDR3 reads CCAGFSGTGGDNEKLFF. The CDR3 DNA reads TGCTGTGCTGGATTCTCCGGGACAGGGGGCGATAATGAAAAACTGTTTTTT.